Below are 28 T cell receptor beta chains sequenced from a single sample in a study of Ad26.COV2.S vaccination and SARS-CoV-2 variants. Treatment reported: roughly 20 received Ad26.COV2.S at low or high dose, single or two shots; 5 received placebo; per-sample allocation not given. Each sample was drawn 63 days after the first injection (of vaccine or placebo). Profiled with immunoSEQ multiplex PCR; TCRdb holds only in-frame clones, not every one. Among 400,000 to 450,000 clones, 90% were seen once, and the ten largest hold less than 4.5%. Specimen: peripheral blood, collected in a trial of Ad26.COV2.S vaccine versus placebo. Receptors were obtained from a person between 18 and 59 years old who received the Ad26.COV2.S COVID-19 vaccine or a placebo.

V gene TRBV28 combines with J gene TRBJ1-6, with unresolved D. The V and J ends lost 7 bases and 0 bases respectively, with 22 bases between them. The CDR3 extends over 19 amino acids. The V gene's germline CDR1 is MDHEN and CDR2 SYDVKM. CDR3 sequence (DNA): TGTGCCAGCACCCTTTCCCCCGTACAGACGAGCTCCTATAATTCACCCCTCCACTTT. As protein: CASTLSPVQTSSYNSPLHF. Full variable domain (missing parts from reference TRBV28 and TRBJ1-6): DVKVTQSSRYLVKRTGEKVFLECVQDMDHENMFWYRQDPGLGLRLIYFSYDVKMKEKGDIPEGYSVSREKKERFSLILESASTNQTSMYLCASTLSPVQTSSYNSPLHFGNGTRLTVT.

This chain uses TRBV20-1 with TRBJ2-7; D is undetermined. CDR3 length: 12 amino acids. The V and J ends lost 3 bases and 6 bases respectively, with 12 bases between them. CDR1 and CDR2 (germline): DFQATT, SNEGSKA (reference sequence). CDR3 region: CSASQMFGEQYF. The DNA of the CDR3 is TGCAGTGCTAGTCAGATGTTCGGCGAGCAGTACTTC.

The chain recombines TRBV7-6 with TRBJ2-7; D call uncertain. The V end was cut by 2 bases, the J end by 6 bases, with 11 bases between. Germline V gives CDR1 SGHVS, CDR2 FNYEAQ. The CDR3 loop spans 13 amino acids. The CDR3 region has the DNA TGTGCCAGCAGCTTACTAACCCCTCCCGAGCAGTACTTC. Encoded protein: CASSLLTPPEQYF.

This chain joins TRBV7-6 and TRBJ1-1, with D uncertain. Germline V gene lookup returns CDR1 SGHVS and CDR2 FNYEAQ. The CDR3 runs to 11 residues. Trimming cost V 5 bases and J 5 bases, with 6 bases left between them. CDR3 amino acids: CASSPSTEAFF. The CDR3 DNA follows: TGTGCCAGCAGCCCTAGTACTGAAGCTTTCTTT.

This clone was counted a single time. The chain carries TRBV5-6 and TRBJ2-7; D unclear. CDR3 size: 11 residues. Trimming cost V 2 bases and J 7 bases, with 7 bases left between them. Germline V lookup: CDR1 SGHDT, CDR2 YYEEEE. The CDR3 is CASSFTGEQYF. CDR3 nucleotide sequence: TGTGCCAGCAGCTTCACGGGTGAGCAGTACTTC.

This clone was found once. The rearrangement uses TRBV9 and TRBJ2-3, with TRBD2 identical over 9 bases. V lost 5 bases and J lost 1; bases outside the gene matches: 5. The CDR3 extends over 15 amino acids. Per germline, CDR1 SGDLS and CDR2 YYNGEE. CDR3 protein: CASSRLAGRTDTQYF. The DNA of the CDR3 is TGTGCCAGCAGTCGGCTAGCGGGGCGCACAGATACGCAGTATTTT.

The V and J genes are TRBV7-2 and TRBJ1-1, with D unclear. Trimming left V 5 bases short and J 8 bases short, with 12 bases between. CDR3 length: 12 amino acids. Per germline, CDR1 SGHTA and CDR2 FQGNSA. The CDR3 sequence: CASSTGLREAFF. CDR3 DNA sequence: TGTGCCAGCAGCACCGGGCTCCGGGAAGCTTTCTTT.

This clone occurred a few times. This sample also contains other DNA sequences that code for the same CDR3. The chain uses TRBV6-5 and TRBJ2-7; D unclear. CDR1 MNHEY and CDR2 SVGAGI come from the germline V gene. The CDR3 length is 12 residues. V was shortened by 0 bases and J by 2 bases, with 2 bases between the two germline ends. CDR3 amino acids: CASSYSPYEQYF. As DNA, the CDR3 is TGTGCCAGCAGTTACTCCCCCTACGAGCAGTACTTC.

This clone was seen once. The chain employs TRBV4-2 and TRBJ2-3; perhaps TRBD2 as D (5 bases). This CDR3 comprises 16 residues. Between the trimmed V and J ends, which lost 6 bases and 2 bases, there was a span of 18 bases. The germline V gene encodes CDR1 LGHNA and CDR2 YNFKEQ. In DNA, the CDR3 is TGTGCCAGCAGTTTCGCCGCTCGCGGGCTCACAGATACGCAGTATTTT. Protein product: CASSFAARGLTDTQYF.

The CDR3 here is CASSPQALFGNEQFF. DNA of the CDR3: TGTGCCAGCAGTCCACAGGCGTTGTTCGGCAATGAGCAGTTCTTC. The chain recombines TRBV2 with TRBJ2-1; tentatively, D is TRBD1 (5 bases). From germline, CDR1 is SNHLY and CDR2 FYNNEI. Trimming left V 5 bases short and J 6 bases short, with 17 bases between. This CDR3 is 15 amino acids long.

The V gene is TRBV6-1, the J gene TRBJ1-2, with D hard to call. V lost 0 bases, J lost 3 bases, and 5 bases lay in between. The CDR3 contains 13 residues. CDR1 and CDR2 from the germline V gene are MNHNS and SASEGT. CDR3 coding DNA: TGTGCCAGCAGTGAAGCTCCAGACTATGGCTACACCTTC. This encodes CASSEAPDYGYTF.

A few counts support this clone. The chain combines TRBV5-1 with TRBJ1-6, with TRBD1 matching over 8 bases. The germline gives CDR1 SGHRS, CDR2 YFSETQ. J lost 5 bases, V lost 5 bases, and 12 bases had no gene match. The CDR3 consists of 17 residues. CDR3 protein: CASRPLGQGGNNSPLHF. The CDR3 DNA reads as TGCGCCAGCAGGCCCCTCGGACAGGGTGGCAATAATTCACCCCTCCACTTT.

The CDR3 is CSVAASGRAVQFF. CDR3 nucleotides: TGCAGCGTTGCGGCTAGCGGGAGGGCCGTGCAGTTCTTC. The chain uses TRBV29-1 and TRBJ2-1; 12 bases fit TRBD2. Per the germline V gene, CDR1 is SQVTM and CDR2 is ANQGSEA. V was pared by 4 bases and J by 12 bases, with 7 bases of the junction left unmatched. CDR3 length: 13 residues.

This chain joins TRBV6-5 and TRBJ1-2, with 8 bases identical to TRBD1. V lost 8 bases and J lost 2; bases outside the gene matches: 7. This CDR3 region has 14 residues. The V gene's germline CDR1 is MNHEY and CDR2 SVGAGI. As DNA, the CDR3 is TGTGCCAGCCTGCTTTGGACAGGGAACTATGGCTACACCTTC. It codes for CASLLWTGNYGYTF.

The V gene is TRBV7-2, the J gene TRBJ2-5, with D possibly TRBD2 on 6 matching bases. Per the germline V gene, CDR1 is SGHTA and CDR2 is FQGNSA. The length of the CDR3 is 15 residues. Trimming removed 3 bases from V and 7 bases from J, with 18 bases in between. As DNA, the CDR3 is TGTGCCAGCAGCTTCACCGGGACTTACCATACGACCCAGTACTTC. Translation gives CASSFTGTYHTTQYF. The full variable domain, with the rest looked up from reference TRBV7-2 and TRBJ2-5, is GAGVSQSPSNKVTEKGKDVELRCDPISGHTALYWYRQSLGQGLEFLIYFQGNSAPDKSGLPSDRFSAERTGGSVSTLTIQRTQQEDSAVYLCASSFTGTYHTTQYFGPGTRLLVL.

The CDR3 loop is CASSQDGRRERYNEQFF. In DNA, the CDR3 is TGTGCCAGCAGCCAAGATGGTCGGCGGGAAAGGTACAATGAGCAGTTCTTC. The genes are TRBV4-2 and TRBJ2-1; D may be TRBD2 (6 bases). The V end was cut by 0 bases, the J end by 4 bases, with 16 bases between. The length of the CDR3 is 17 residues. Germline V gives CDR1 LGHNA, CDR2 YNFKEQ.

The chain employs TRBV7-2 and TRBJ1-1, with 7 positions matching TRBD1. The trim removed 7 bases at V and 0 bases at J, leaving 11 bases unmatched. The CDR3 covers 16 residues. Germline loops: CDR1 SGHTA, CDR2 FQGNSA. The chain's CDR3 is CASNLQTGLLNTEAFF. DNA for the CDR3: TGTGCCAGCAACCTCCAGACAGGGCTCCTGAACACTGAAGCTTTCTTT.

This sequence joins TRBV5-1 and TRBJ2-5; 7 positions agree with TRBD2. This CDR3 is 14 amino acids long. Unmatched junction bases numbered 4, after V lost 1 base and J lost 4 bases. In germline, CDR1 is SGHRS, CDR2 YFSETQ. CDR3 loop: CASSLSGGGETQYF. CDR3 sequence (DNA): TGCGCCAGCAGCTTGTCGGGGGGAGGAGAGACCCAGTACTTC.

The chain links TRBV7-2 to TRBJ1-1, with D maybe TRBD1 (5 bases). Germline V gene data show CDR1 as SGHTA and CDR2 as FQGNSA. Trimming left V 2 bases short and J 11 bases short, with 15 bases between. The CDR3 runs 13 residues. The chain's CDR3 is CASSLRWAAGAFF. CDR3 sequence (DNA): TGTGCCAGCAGCTTACGGTGGGCGGCAGGGGCTTTCTTT. The entire variable domain, with the rest obtained from reference TRBV7-2 and TRBJ1-1, is as follows: GAGVSQSPSNKVTEKGKDVELRCDPISGHTALYWYRQSLGQGLEFLIYFQGNSAPDKSGLPSDRFSAERTGGSVSTLTIQRTQQEDSAVYLCASSLRWAAGAFFGQGTRLTVV.

The rearrangement links TRBV14 to TRBJ1-1, with 8 bases aligning to TRBD1. Germline-derived CDR1 and CDR2 are SGHDN and FVKESK. Unmatched junction bases numbered 5, after V lost 5 bases and J lost 6 bases. This CDR3 comprises 13 residues. The CDR3: CASSARGRAEAFF. The DNA for the CDR3 is TGTGCCAGCAGCGCCAGGGGGCGCGCTGAAGCTTTCTTT.

J is TRBJ2-7 and V is TRBV2; 10 positions match TRBD2. The germline V gene encodes CDR1 SNHLY and CDR2 FYNNEI. The V and J ends lost 6 bases and 2 bases, in that order; junction bases with no gene match: 7. The CDR3 runs 15 residues. The CDR3 here is CASRSQGLAAYEQYF. The CDR3 DNA follows: TGTGCCAGCAGATCCCAAGGACTAGCGGCCTACGAGCAGTACTTC.

The rearrangement joins TRBV27 to TRBJ2-7, with a possible D match to TRBD2 (6 bases). The germline V and J ends were trimmed by 2 bases and 3 bases, with 8 bases remaining between them. Germline V gene data show CDR1 as MNHEY and CDR2 as SMNVEV (reference sequence). The CDR3 runs 13 residues. The CDR3 nucleotides are TGTGCCAGCAGTTTAGGACTACTCTACGAGCAGTACTTC. Amino acid sequence: CASSLGLLYEQYF.

The genes are TRBV25-1 and TRBJ2-3; the D gene is possibly TRBD2 (6 bases). The CDR3 totals 15 residues. The germline CDR1 and CDR2 sequences are MGHDK and SYGVNS. V was pared by 0 bases and J by 2 bases, with 9 bases between. CDR3 nucleotides: TGTGCCAGCAGTGAATATTTGCGGGACACAGATACGCAGTATTTT. It yields the protein CASSEYLRDTDTQYF.

The chain links TRBV3-1 (or the pseudogene TRBV3-2) to TRBJ1-1; perhaps TRBD1 as D (5 bases). Deletions cut 4 bases from V and 5 bases from J, with 11 bases between. CDR3 length: 13 amino acids. Germline V gene sequence: CDR1 LGHDT, CDR2 YNNKEL (reference sequence). For the CDR3, the DNA is TGTGCCAGCAGCCTTTTAGAGGGGACTGAAGCTTTCTTT. Amino acid sequence: CASSLLEGTEAFF.

This chain joins TRBV11-3 and TRBJ1-6; D unclear. Trimming removed 0 bases at V and 9 bases at J, with 6 bases between. The germline V gene encodes CDR1 SGHNT and CDR2 YENEEA. There are 13 residues in the CDR3. The CDR3 sequence is CASSLDQASPLHF. The DNA of the CDR3 is TGTGCCAGCAGCTTAGATCAAGCTTCACCCCTCCACTTT. Together with reference TRBV11-3 and TRBJ1-6, the CDR3 gives the full variable domain: EAGVVQSPRYKIIEKKQPVAFWCNPISGHNTLYWYLQNLGQGPELLIRYENEEAVDDSQLPKDRFSAERLKGVDSTLKIQPAELGDSAVYLCASSLDQASPLHFGNGTRLTVT.

V and J are TRBV7-8 and TRBJ2-2, with 10 bases lining up with TRBD1. The CDR3 spans 18 residues. Germline CDR1 is SGHVS and CDR2 is FQNEAQ. V dropped 4 bases and J dropped 3; count of bases not matched to a gene: 11. The CDR3 DNA reads TGTGCCAGCAGCTCTCCTCGGACAGGGGGGTTCGACACCGGGGAGCTGTTTTTT. Its translation is CASSSPRTGGFDTGELFF.

The chain joins TRBV3-1 (or the pseudogene TRBV3-2) to TRBJ2-1, with 14 bases aligning to TRBD2. This CDR3 contains 18 residues. V was clipped by 3 bases and J by 7 bases; unmatched bases: 11. Germline-derived CDR1 and CDR2 are LGHDT and YNNKEL (reference sequence). CDR3 sequence: CASSQGTSGRLDGNEQFF. CDR3 coding DNA: TGTGCCAGCAGCCAGGGGACTAGCGGGAGATTAGATGGGAATGAGCAGTTCTTC.

For this clone: This sample includes further DNA sequences coding for the same CDR3. The chain joins TRBV24-1 to TRBJ2-1; D perhaps matches TRBD2 (5 bases). The V gene lost 0 bases and the J gene lost 8 bases, with 7 bases spanning the gap. This CDR3 has 13 amino acids. CDR1 and CDR2 from the germline V gene are KGHDR and SFDVKD. The chain's CDR3 is CATSDLRGDEQFF. Here the CDR3 DNA reads TGTGCCACCAGTGATTTGCGGGGTGATGAGCAGTTCTTC.